A single sample is the source of the 5 T cell receptor beta chains below, sequenced in a study of T-cell memory formation after mild COVID-19. MiXCR was run by TCRdb on the 5' RACE reads, yielding one entry per CDR3 protein. This sample yields 180,000 or so distinct CDR3 sequences, of which approximately 10% are seen a single time; approximately 3.8% belongs to the top ten. The sample taken for sequencing was PBMCs or a T cell subset sorted from them (not recorded which). Source of these receptors: a man between 18 and 29 years old who had mild COVID-19 (a few samples of this study predate the infection). Cell type and time point are not known.

This clonotype was observed a handful of times. The V and J genes are TRBV27 and TRBJ1-1; D is uncertain. V dropped 6 bases and J dropped 1 base, with 12 bases sitting between them. The CDR3 spans 14 residues. Germline values: CDR1 MNHEY, CDR2 SMNVEV (reference sequence). The chain's CDR3 is CASSPRWGNTEAFF. CDR3 sequence (DNA): TGTGCCAGCAGCCCACGGTGGGGGAACACTGAAGCTTTCTTT.

The chain couples TRBV6-5 to TRBJ1-1; 11 bases line up with TRBD1. This CDR3 comprises 13 residues. CDR1 and CDR2 from the germline V gene are MNHEY and SVGAGI. With V trimmed by 6 bases and J by 5 bases, 2 bases remained unmatched. CDR3 protein: CASRDRGQTEAFF. The CDR3 DNA is TGTGCCAGCAGGGACAGGGGGCAAACTGAAGCTTTCTTT.

The chain links TRBV5-1 to TRBJ2-1, with 7 bases matching TRBD1. The CDR3 consists of 16 residues. V dropped 5 bases and J dropped 7; count of bases not matched to a gene: 15. In germline, CDR1 is SGHRS, CDR2 YFSETQ. Here the CDR3 DNA reads TGCGCCAGCAGTCTCGGGACAGCCAGTTCTTGGAATGAGCAGTTCTTC. Protein product: CASSLGTASSWNEQFF. Complete variable domain (other parts from reference TRBV5-1 and TRBJ2-1): KAGVTQTPRYLIKTRGQQVTLSCSPISGHRSVSWYQQTPGQGLQFLFEYFSETQRNKGNFPGRFSGRQFSNSRSEMNVSTLELGDSALYLCASSLGTASSWNEQFFGPGTRLTVL.

This clonotype has a handful of counts. The V and J genes are TRBV19 and TRBJ2-2; possible D gene TRBD1, 5 bases. The length of the CDR3 is 14 residues. Germline CDR1 LNHDA, CDR2 SQIVND (reference sequence). V gave up 3 bases and J gave up 5 bases, with 10 bases separating them. CDR3 loop: CASSMQGRTGELFF. The CDR3 DNA sequence: TGTGCCAGTAGTATGCAGGGCAGAACCGGGGAGCTGTTTTTT.

At least ten counts were recorded for this clonotype. The chain uses TRBV5-1 and TRBJ1-2; D gene uncertain. The CDR3 has 14 amino acids. From germline, CDR1 is SGHRS and CDR2 YFSETQ. V lost 0 bases and J 2 bases, leaving 8 bases between the germline ends. CDR3 sequence (DNA): TGCGCCAGCAGCTTGGGCGGGATGAACTATGGCTACACCTTC. It specifies CASSLGGMNYGYTF.